The present T cell receptor (beta chain) was sequenced within a study of T cell clones after liver transplantation. Whole-study context: TCRbeta sequencing after a pre-transplant mixed lymphocyte reaction identified graft-donor-reactive clones, later tracked in post-transplant blood. Timepoints were pre-transplant, pre-withdrawal, and after withdrawal was completed or failed. As an antigen-independent comparator, third-party-reactive TCRbeta sequences came from pre-transplant mixed lymphocyte reactions. Points from the study as a whole: Post-transplant time points were not standardized, so conclusions are preliminary.

Per germline, CDR1 LNHNV and CDR2 YYDKDF (reference sequence). There are 16 residues in the CDR3. V was clipped by 5 bases and J by 3 bases; unmatched bases: 10. TCRdb keeps only in-frame clones here, not all; method: immunoSEQ multiplex PCR. This sample has roughly 19,000 clones, with 80% to 90% found just once. As to this clone: Its antigen is unknown.

The V gene is TRBV15, the J gene TRBJ2-4, with 7 positions matching TRBD1. The TCR comes from a human patient who received a liver transplant. The T cells may come from the graft donor. Sequencing used CD8+ T cells from blood, obtained 46 months after liver transplant. In nucleotides, the CDR3 is TGTGCCACCAGCGCAACAGGGGATGTCGGCAAAAACATTCAGTACTTC. This sequence encodes CATSATGDVGKNIQYF. The whole variable domain, filled in from reference TRBV15 and TRBJ2-4, reads DAMVIQNPRYQVTQFGKPVTLSCSQTLNHNVMYWYQQKSSQAPKLLFHYYDKDFNNEADTPDNFQSRRPNTSFCFLDIRSPGLGDTAMYLCATSATGDVGKNIQYFGAGTRLSVL.